The 15 T cell receptor beta chains in this list originate from one sample, sequenced in a study of metastatic and nonmetastatic thyroid tumors. Among the patients, none had received any treatment before thyroid surgery. TCRdb reanalyzed the PCR reads with MiXCR. The data contain about 15,000 clones, 25% to 30% of them singletons. The material sequenced was tumor tissue. These receptors were obtained from a female donor with papillary thyroid cancer or a benign thyroid nodule (not recorded which). Some clones in this sample may be carry-over from other donors' samples.

The V and J genes are TRBV5-1 and TRBJ2-1, with 9 bases aligning to TRBD1. CDR3 length: 16 residues. V trimming: 0 bases; J trimming: 6 bases; junction bases outside the gene matches: 7. The germline V gene has CDR1 SGHRS and CDR2 YFSETQ. The CDR3 bases are TGCGCCAGCAGCTTGGAACAGGGGGCTCTGGCCAATGAGCAGTTCTTC. This sequence encodes CASSLEQGALANEQFF.

About this clone: One end of the junction is discordant with germline, which a read error may explain. This CDR3 is also generated by other DNA sequences in the sample. The genes are TRBV20-1 and TRBJ1-5, with D possibly TRBD1 on 6 matching bases. CDR1 DFQATT and CDR2 SNEGSKA come from the germline V gene (reference sequence). The CDR3 covers 13 residues. The CDR3 DNA is TGCAGTGCTAGAGAGCCTGGGCAGGGGTTCGAGCACTTT. This sequence encodes CSAREPGQGFEHF.

This clone was counted ten times or more. This rearrangement joins TRBV7-3 to TRBJ1-1; D is possibly TRBD1 (5 bases). V lost 4 bases and J 1 base, leaving 7 bases between the germline ends. CDR1 is SGHTA, CDR2 FQGTGA, per germline. The CDR3 totals 13 residues. This CDR3 reads CASSSGTNTEAFF. Written as DNA, the CDR3 is TGTGCCAGCAGCTCCGGGACGAACACTGAAGCTTTCTTT.

The chain links TRBV20-1 to TRBJ2-5; the D gene is possibly TRBD2 (6 bases). The ends were cut back, 0 bases at V and 5 bases at J, with 13 bases in the middle. From germline, CDR1 is DFQATT and CDR2 SNEGSKA (reference sequence). This CDR3 is 14 amino acids long. The CDR3: CSARDATSRETQYF. DNA of the CDR3: TGCAGTGCTAGAGATGCCACTAGCCGGGAGACCCAGTACTTC.

This clone showed up just a few times. V gene TRBV27 combines with J gene TRBJ2-1, with D maybe TRBD2 (5 bases). This CDR3 contains 16 residues. Trimming shortened V by 0 bases and J by 4 bases, and 13 bases separated the two germline ends. Germline V CDR1 and CDR2: MNHEY, SMNVEV (reference sequence). Here the CDR3 reads CASSLSGGSRYNEQFF. Here the CDR3 DNA reads TGTGCCAGCAGTTTATCTGGTGGGAGTAGGTACAATGAGCAGTTCTTC.

The V and J genes are TRBV20-1 and TRBJ2-1; D unclear. Germline loops: CDR1 DFQATT, CDR2 SNEGSKA (reference sequence). V gave up 6 bases and J gave up 6 bases, with 6 bases separating them. The CDR3 is made up of 10 amino acids. The CDR3 loop reads CSALFNEQFF. DNA for the CDR3: TGCAGTGCCCTTTTCAATGAGCAGTTCTTC.

This clone occurred many times. The V call is TRBV20-1, the J call TRBJ2-2, with 14 bases aligning to TRBD2. Germline loops: CDR1 DFQATT, CDR2 SNEGSKA (reference sequence). V dropped 1 base and J dropped 3; count of bases not matched to a gene: 4. The CDR3 is 17 residues long. As DNA, the CDR3 is TGCAGTGCTAGAGCGACTAGCGGGAGGGCGGACACCGGGGAGCTGTTTTTT. This encodes CSARATSGRADTGELFF.

This clone was seen repeatedly, ten times or more. The chain recombines TRBV11-2 with TRBJ1-2, with TRBD1 as a possible D gene (5 bases). The length of the CDR3 is 16 residues. Deletions cut 3 bases from V and 4 bases from J, with 18 bases between. Per the germline V gene, CDR1 is SGHAT and CDR2 is FQNNGV. CDR3 DNA: TGTGCCAGCAGCTTCACCGGGACGGAGGGAGTCTATGGCTACACCTTC. It specifies CASSFTGTEGVYGYTF.

This clone was recorded a few times. The genes are TRBV3-1 and TRBJ2-5; tentatively, D is TRBD2 (5 bases). Trimming removed 4 bases at V and 7 bases at J, with 13 bases between. Per the germline V gene, CDR1 is LGHDT and CDR2 is YNNKEL (reference sequence). This CDR3 is 13 amino acids long. Here the CDR3 reads CASSPGQGGTQYF. The CDR3 bases are TGTGCCAGCAGCCCCGGTCAAGGAGGGACCCAGTACTTC.

There are a few counts of this clone. The genes are TRBV29-1 and TRBJ1-1, with 8 bases matching TRBD1. Germline V gene data show CDR1 as SQVTM and CDR2 as ANQGSEA. This CDR3 comprises 15 residues. V was clipped by 2 bases and J by 4 bases; unmatched bases: 9. CDR3 in DNA: TGCAGCGTTGAAAATTCGTTAGACAGGGGCACTGAAGCTTTCTTT. It is translated as CSVENSLDRGTEAFF.

This clone was found many times. The chain uses TRBV9 and TRBJ2-3; D is undetermined. The CDR3 extends over 15 amino acids. The germline V gene encodes CDR1 SGDLS and CDR2 YYNGEE. With 4 bases removed from V and 0 bases from J, the gap between germline ends came to 12 bases. CDR3 nucleotide sequence: TGTGCCAGCAGCCTTCTGGGGATGAGCACAGATACGCAGTATTTT. Translating gives CASSLLGMSTDTQYF.

This clone was seen ten or more times. The V gene is TRBV20-1, the J gene TRBJ2-5; 7 bases map to TRBD1. Germline CDR1 reads DFQATT; CDR2 reads SNEGSKA (reference sequence). The CDR3 is made up of 14 amino acids. The J segment lost 3 bases and the V segment lost 3 bases, leaving 7 bases of the junction unmatched. CDR3 region: CSASLNRGKETQYF. The CDR3 DNA is TGCAGTGCTAGCCTGAACAGGGGAAAAGAGACCCAGTACTTC.

The J gene is TRBJ2-1, the V gene TRBV7-6, with 9 bases matching TRBD1. The germline CDR1 and CDR2 sequences are SGHVS and FNYEAQ. This CDR3 is 17 amino acids long. V was clipped by 0 bases and J by 5 bases; unmatched bases: 8. The CDR3 loop reads CASSLAAGTGRNNEQFF. The CDR3 nucleotides are TGTGCCAGCAGCTTAGCGGCGGGGACAGGGCGAAACAATGAGCAGTTCTTC. Complete variable domain (other parts from reference TRBV7-6 and TRBJ2-1): GAGVSQSPRYKVTKRGQDVALRCDPISGHVSLYWYRQALGQGPEFLTYFNYEAQQDKSGLPNDRFSAERPEGSISTLTIQRTEQRDSAMYRCASSLAAGTGRNNEQFFGPGTRLTVL.

In this sample, this clone turned up a few times. The chain uses TRBV6-1 and TRBJ1-6, with 7 bases identical to TRBD1. The CDR3 loop spans 14 amino acids. V lost 4 bases, J lost 6 bases, and 3 bases stayed unmatched. Germline values: CDR1 MNHNS, CDR2 SASEGT. For the CDR3, the DNA is TGTGCCAGCAGTGGGGACAGCTTTAATTCACCCCTCCACTTT. Its protein product is CASSGDSFNSPLHF.

The V call is TRBV11-2, the J call TRBJ2-7, with 9 bases lining up with TRBD1. V was clipped by 5 bases and J by 4 bases; unmatched bases: 9. From germline, CDR1 is SGHAT and CDR2 FQNNGV. The CDR3 covers 15 residues. Here the CDR3 DNA reads TGTGCCAGCAGCCCAGGGACAGGGAAGGGGTACGAGCAGTACTTC. It yields the protein CASSPGTGKGYEQYF.